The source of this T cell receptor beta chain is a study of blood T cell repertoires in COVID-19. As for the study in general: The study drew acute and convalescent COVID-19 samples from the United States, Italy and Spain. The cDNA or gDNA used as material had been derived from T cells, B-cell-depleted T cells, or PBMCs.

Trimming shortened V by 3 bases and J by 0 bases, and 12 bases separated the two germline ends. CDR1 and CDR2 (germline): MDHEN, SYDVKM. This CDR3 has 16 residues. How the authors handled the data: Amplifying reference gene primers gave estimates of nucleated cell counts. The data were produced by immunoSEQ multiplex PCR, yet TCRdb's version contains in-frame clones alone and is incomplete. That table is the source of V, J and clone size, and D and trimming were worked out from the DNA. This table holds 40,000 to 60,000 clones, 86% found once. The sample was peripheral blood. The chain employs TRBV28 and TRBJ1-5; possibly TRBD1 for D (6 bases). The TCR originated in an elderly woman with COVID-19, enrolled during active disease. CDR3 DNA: TGTGCCAGCAGTTTGTACAGGGCACTTAGCAATCAGCCCCAGCATTTT. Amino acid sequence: CASSLYRALSNQPQHF.